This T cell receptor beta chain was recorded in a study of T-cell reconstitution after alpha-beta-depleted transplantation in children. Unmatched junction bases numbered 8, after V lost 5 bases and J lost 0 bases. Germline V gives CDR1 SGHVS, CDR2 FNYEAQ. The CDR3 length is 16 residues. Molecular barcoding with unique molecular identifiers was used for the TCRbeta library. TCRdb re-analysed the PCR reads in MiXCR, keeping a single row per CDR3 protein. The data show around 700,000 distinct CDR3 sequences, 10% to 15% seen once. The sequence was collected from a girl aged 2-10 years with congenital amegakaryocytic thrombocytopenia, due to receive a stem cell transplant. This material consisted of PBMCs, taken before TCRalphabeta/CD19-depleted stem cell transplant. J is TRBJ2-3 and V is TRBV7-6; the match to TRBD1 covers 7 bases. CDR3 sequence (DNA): TGTGCCAGCAGCCCCAGACAGGGCGGGAGCACAGATACGCAGTATTTT. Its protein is CASSPRQGGSTDTQYF.